This TCR beta chain is from a study of T-cell reconstitution after alpha-beta-depleted transplantation in children. TCRbeta library preparation incorporated unique molecular identifiers. TCRdb itself ran the PCR reads through MiXCR, one entry per CDR3 protein. The sample records hundreds of thousands of distinct CDR3 sequences, 12% being singletons. V trimming: 8 bases; J trimming: 0 bases; junction bases outside the gene matches: 1. Germline V gives CDR1 GTSNPN, CDR2 SVGIG (reference sequence). The CDR3 has 13 residues. The receptor's source is a human donor who donated a stem cell graft to a child with acute lymphoblastic leukemia. The rearrangement uses TRBV30 and TRBJ2-3; TRBD2 agrees at 11 bases. This sample comprised PBMCs from the stem cell graft donor, obtained from the stem cell graft. The CDR3 region is CARTSGSTDTQYF. The DNA for the CDR3 is TGTGCCAGGACTAGCGGGAGCACAGATACGCAGTATTTT.